The next 24 T cell receptor beta chains were all read from a single sample in a study of immune evolution from preneoplasia to lung adenocarcinoma. The repertoire was sequenced with immunoSEQ multiplex PCR; TCRdb's copy has only in-frame clones and lacks some. This table holds over 14,000 clones, about four fifths found once. The specimen sequenced was FFPE minimally invasive lung adenocarcinoma tissue. The source of these receptors is a person aged 65 to 85 with lung adenocarcinoma.

The chain links TRBV11-3 to TRBJ2-1, with D hard to call. Trimming took off 3 bases at V and 0 bases at J, with 9 bases between the two ends. The germline CDR1 and CDR2 sequences are SGHNT and YENEEA. This CDR3 has 15 amino acids. The CDR3 region has the DNA TGTGCCAGCAGCTTCGACCCACGCTCCTACAATGAGCAGTTCTTC. Translated: CASSFDPRSYNEQFF.

The chain links TRBV19 to TRBJ2-1; tentatively, D is TRBD2 (7 bases). The CDR3 has 14 amino acids. The germline V gene encodes CDR1 LNHDA and CDR2 SQIVND (reference sequence). V was clipped by 3 bases and J by 7 bases, with 13 bases between them. The CDR3 DNA reads TGTGCCAGTAGTATCCCGGGGGGCCGAAATGAGCAGTTCTTC. As protein: CASSIPGGRNEQFF.

The rearrangement joins TRBV11-2 to TRBJ1-4; possible D gene TRBD1, 5 bases. The germline CDR1 and CDR2 sequences are SGHAT and FQNNGV. This CDR3 comprises 12 residues. V gave up 8 bases and J gave up 7 bases, with 11 bases separating them. Written as DNA, the CDR3 is TGTGCCAGCTCTACGGGGCCTGAAAAACTGTTTTTT. It translates to CASSTGPEKLFF.

The rearrangement joins TRBV9 to TRBJ1-1, with a weak D call TRBD1 (6 bases). The V gene lost 3 bases and the J gene lost 1 base, with 13 bases spanning the gap. CDR3 length: 15 residues. Germline V gene sequence: CDR1 SGDLS, CDR2 YYNGEE. CDR3 DNA sequence: TGTGCCAGCAGCGGGTCAGGGGCGACGAACACTGAAGCTTTCTTT. It encodes CASSGSGATNTEAFF.

CDR3 DNA: TGTGCCAGCAGCTTAAGAGGGCAGGGATTGGTCTACGAGCAGTACTTC. It codes for CASSLRGQGLVYEQYF. The chain employs TRBV7-8 and TRBJ2-7; D could derive from TRBD1 or TRBD2 (5 bases each). V shed 2 bases and J shed 3 bases, with 17 bases lying between them. Germline V gene sequence: CDR1 SGHVS, CDR2 FQNEAQ. The CDR3 extends over 16 amino acids.

This clone was observed a single time. The V and J genes are TRBV6-1 and TRBJ2-1; 13 positions agree with TRBD2. V trimming: 5 bases; J trimming: 8 bases; junction bases outside the gene matches: 6. Germline-derived CDR1 and CDR2 are MNHNS and SASEGT. The CDR3 covers 15 residues. The CDR3 DNA reads TGTGCCAGCAGTCCCCGGACTAGCGGGAGCTATGAGCAGTTCTTC. Amino acid sequence: CASSPRTSGSYEQFF.

The rearrangement joins TRBV11-2 to TRBJ2-7, with D possibly being TRBD2 (5 bases). The length of the CDR3 is 16 residues. Germline loops: CDR1 SGHAT, CDR2 FQNNGV. The V and J ends lost 2 bases and 1 base respectively, with 15 bases between them. CDR3 in DNA: TGTGCCAGCAGCTTAATCTTGGCCCCGGGGTCCTACGAGCAGTACTTC. Protein: CASSLILAPGSYEQYF.

This clone was recorded only once. The chain carries TRBV2 and TRBJ1-5; the match to TRBD1 covers 7 bases. The CDR3 contains 18 residues. V lost 4 bases to trimming and J lost 5 bases; unmatched junction nucleotides: 17. CDR1 and CDR2 from the germline V gene are SNHLY and FYNNEI. The CDR3 region is CASSGSRTGASAYQPQHF. Written as DNA, the CDR3 is TGTGCCAGCAGTGGATCGCGGACAGGAGCTTCCGCTTATCAGCCCCAGCATTTT.

V usage is TRBV2 and J usage is TRBJ2-7; D is tentatively TRBD1 or TRBD2 (6 bases each). V was pared by 7 bases and J by 3 bases, with 13 bases between. The V gene's germline CDR1 is SNHLY and CDR2 FYNNEI. The CDR3 contains 13 residues. The CDR3 bases are TGTGCCAGCAACCGGGGGCCTTTCTACGAGCAGTACTTC. This sequence encodes CASNRGPFYEQYF.

This chain joins TRBV28 and TRBJ1-5, with D possibly TRBD1 on 6 matching bases. CDR1 and CDR2 from the germline V gene are MDHEN and SYDVKM. V dropped 6 bases and J dropped 7 bases, with 16 bases sitting between them. The CDR3 runs to 14 residues. DNA of the CDR3: TGTGCCAGCAGGCTACAGGGAGGATGGCAGCCCCAGCATTTT. It encodes CASRLQGGWQPQHF.

This rearrangement joins TRBV6-1 to TRBJ1-6, with D unclear. CDR1 and CDR2 (germline): MNHNS, SASEGT. CDR3 length: 12 residues. Trimming left V 8 bases short and J 9 bases short, with 11 bases between. CDR3 in DNA: TGTGCCAGCGGGATGCGGGCTTCACCCCTCCACTTT. This gives the protein CASGMRASPLHF.

This sequence joins TRBV9 and TRBJ1-2, with no clear D. Trimming left V 0 bases short and J 4 bases short, with 13 bases between. Germline CDR1 and CDR2: SGDLS and YYNGEE. The CDR3 consists of 15 residues. The CDR3 nucleotides read TGTGCCAGCAGCGTAGAACTGGGTATGGCCTATGGCTACACCTTC. Amino acid sequence: CASSVELGMAYGYTF. Using reference TRBV9 and TRBJ1-2 for the parts outside the CDR3, the full variable domain is DSGVTQTPKHLITATGQRVTLRCSPRSGDLSVYWYQQSLDQGLQFLIQYYNGEERAKGNILERFSAQQFPDLHSELNLSSLELGDSALYFCASSVELGMAYGYTFGSGTRLTVV.

The chain recombines TRBV4-2 with TRBJ2-2, with D perhaps matching TRBD1 or TRBD2 (5 bases each). The CDR3 is 14 residues long. Trimming took off 0 bases at V and 4 bases at J, with 6 bases between the two ends. Germline V lookup: CDR1 LGHNA, CDR2 YNFKEQ. CDR3 sequence (DNA): TGTGCCAGCAGCCAAGATGGGGGCACCGGGGAGCTGTTTTTT. Residues: CASSQDGGTGELFF.

The chain combines TRBV30 with TRBJ2-7, with a tentative D call TRBD1 (6 bases). This CDR3 has 11 residues. Germline V gene data show CDR1 as GTSNPN and CDR2 as SVGIG (reference sequence). V shed 7 bases and J shed 4 bases, with 11 bases lying between them. Here the CDR3 reads CAYRDGYEQYF. CDR3 coding DNA: TGTGCCTACAGGGATGGATACGAGCAGTACTTC.

The chain is built from TRBV28 and TRBJ2-2; D not certain. The CDR3 covers 14 residues. Germline assignment: CDR1 MDHEN and CDR2 SYDVKM. The ends were cut back, 3 bases at V and 10 bases at J, with 15 bases in the middle. The CDR3, as DNA: TGTGCCAGCAGTTTTAGGCAGTCCTCTTCGGAGCTGTTTTTT. Translated: CASSFRQSSSELFF.

The J gene is TRBJ2-7, the V gene TRBV7-3; TRBD2 might be the D (6 bases). The germline CDR1 and CDR2 sequences are SGHTA and FQGTGA. The CDR3 length is 14 residues. V dropped 5 bases and J dropped 4 bases, with 15 bases sitting between them. The CDR3 nucleotides are TGTGCCAGCAGCAGCGGAGGAGGGTCTTACGAGCAGTACTTC. Protein: CASSSGGGSYEQYF.

This sequence joins TRBV28 and TRBJ2-7, with D perhaps assigned TRBD1 or TRBD2 (5 bases each). Germline V gene data show CDR1 as MDHEN and CDR2 as SYDVKM. Trimming took 6 bases from V and 5 from J, leaving 26 bases between them. The CDR3 is 17 amino acids. Here the CDR3 reads CASSVQNRGSWLNEQYF. In DNA form, the CDR3 reads TGTGCCAGCAGCGTTCAAAACCGGGGCTCGTGGCTCAACGAGCAGTACTTC.

This sequence joins TRBV9 and TRBJ2-7; the D gene is possibly TRBD2 (5 bases). Trimming stripped 0 bases from V and 7 bases from J, with 11 bases between. Looked up from germline, CDR1 is SGDLS and CDR2 is YYNGEE. CDR3 size: 13 residues. CDR3 DNA: TGTGCCAGCAGCGTAGCTTCGCCGGGAGAGCAGTACTTC. This codes for CASSVASPGEQYF. Based on the CDR3 plus reference TRBV9 and TRBJ2-7, the full variable domain is DSGVTQTPKHLITATGQRVTLRCSPRSGDLSVYWYQQSLDQGLQFLIQYYNGEERAKGNILERFSAQQFPDLHSELNLSSLELGDSALYFCASSVASPGEQYFGPGTRLTVT.

The chain employs TRBV27 and TRBJ1-4, with D possibly being TRBD1 (5 bases). V lost 2 bases, J lost 0 bases, and 7 bases lay in between. The CDR3 is 15 residues long. Germline V gives CDR1 MNHEY, CDR2 SMNVEV (reference sequence). The CDR3 DNA sequence: TGTGCCAGCAGTTTAATGGGGGCAACTAATGAAAAACTGTTTTTT. The encoded protein is CASSLMGATNEKLFF.

The V gene is TRBV21-1, the J gene TRBJ1-1. TRBV21-1 is deemed a pseudogene. The CDR3 spans 14 residues. CDR3 nucleotides: TGTGCCAGCAGCAAAGTACGGGTAGACACTGAAGCTTTCTTT. It is translated as CASSKVRVDTEAFF.

The genes are TRBV6-6 and TRBJ2-2; the D is unclear. The germline V and J ends were trimmed by 10 bases and 6 bases, with 15 bases remaining between them. There are 13 residues in the CDR3. Germline CDR1 is MNHNY and CDR2 is SVGAGI (reference sequence). The CDR3 region is CATAGGTAGELFF. The CDR3 DNA is TGTGCCACGGCCGGCGGAACGGCCGGGGAGCTGTTTTTT.

The chain carries TRBV7-9 and TRBJ2-1, with 7 nucleotides matching TRBD1. Trimming cost V 6 bases and J 4 bases; bases outside gene matches: 9. The CDR3 extends over 15 amino acids. Looked up from germline, CDR1 is SEHNR and CDR2 is FQNEAQ (reference sequence). CDR3 coding DNA: TGTGCCAGCAGTCAAGGGACAGAAGGATACAATGAGCAGTTCTTC. It codes for CASSQGTEGYNEQFF.

The rearrangement links TRBV7-2 to TRBJ2-7; 7 nucleotides line up with TRBD1. Germline assignment: CDR1 SGHTA and CDR2 FQGNSA. V lost 4 bases to trimming and J lost 3 bases; unmatched junction nucleotides: 3. This CDR3 has 13 residues. The CDR3 protein is CASSSTGLYEQYF. The CDR3 nucleotides read TGTGCCAGCAGCTCGACAGGGCTCTACGAGCAGTACTTC.

This rearrangement joins TRBV30 to TRBJ2-7; TRBD2 aligns across 9 bases. This CDR3 is 15 amino acids long. CDR1 is GTSNPN, CDR2 SVGIG, per germline (reference sequence). The V segment lost 4 bases and the J segment 3 bases; nucleotides outside the gene matches: 10. In DNA form, the CDR3 reads TGTGCCTGGACTCCGGGGACTAGCCGTAGCTACGAGCAGTACTTC. Encoded protein: CAWTPGTSRSYEQYF. The variable domain in full, with the rest retrieved from reference TRBV30 and TRBJ2-7, is SQTIHQWPATLVQPVGSPLSLECTVEGTSNPNLYWYRQAAGRGLQLLFYSVGIGQISSEVPQNLSASRPQDRQFILSSKKLLLSDSGFYLCAWTPGTSRSYEQYFGPGTRLTVT.